This T cell receptor (beta chain) comes out of a study of molecular identifiers for immune sequencing clone quantification listed by TCRdb under 2018. Regarding the complete study: For a replicate experiment, the RNA from either 20,000 or 100,000 naive CD8 T cells was divided into five aliquots, and four of those aliquots went on to sequencing. CD8 T cells were used in a methods study to benchmark molecular-identifier clustering-based TCR repertoire sequencing (MIDCIRS) and TCR RNA copy counting.

Libraries of naive CD8 T cells were built from approximately 20,000 to 980,000 sorted cells, with 10%, 30% or 50% of the purified RNA used. On a BD FACSAria II, naive CD8 T cells were FACS-sorted as CD8+CD4-CCR7+CD45RA+ and collected into RLT Plus buffer. To test detection sensitivity, Jurkat RNA equal to ten TCR copies was added to samples of roughly 19,000-1,100,000 naive CD8 T cells. CD8 T cells were enriched with RosetteSep CD8+ T Cell Enrichment Cocktail and Ficoll-Paque, followed by ACK red cell lysis. As concerns this clonotype: Its antigen remains undetermined. Per-base quality was not reported, and no clone a single base away is much larger than it.

The investigation overall reported the following: The naive libraries included spiked-in Jurkat TCR RNA (fewer than eleven copies' worth), and this RNA is not part of the donor repertoire. Spiked-in Jurkat TCR RNA equivalent to a single cell was reported to be detectable even among over 800,000 naive CD8 T cells. Identical TCR molecules sharing a barcode could cause highly expanded clone sizes to be underestimated. Clones above 20 RNA copies held over 97% of molecules in CMV-specific effector cells but under 1% in naive cells. When barcode sub-clustering was omitted, TCR diversity was inflated by chimeric consensus sequences, with chimeras reaching as high as 47%. About 3 recovered TCR RNA copies per cell were obtained by modeling, versus approximately 10 by digital PCR, implying a capture efficiency of 25% to 30%.

The CDR3 measures 15 amino acids from cysteine to phenylalanine. The kept DNA is CDR3 alone, 45 bases in frame from the first base. Relative to germline, V is missing 5 bases and J is missing 2 bases, with 7 bases of the junction outside any gene match. CDR1 and CDR2 are read off the germline V gene (reference sequence) as LNHDA and SQIVND. To prepare the library, PCR was applied. Sequencing was carried out with a NextSeq 500. Preparation of bulk TCR libraries followed a previously described approach, with the TCR primers listed in Table S5. The Qiagen AllPrep DNA/RNA kit was used to purify total RNA. Before analysis, reads from multiple sequencing runs of one library were combined. Processing in the source paper ran as follows. Only reads with exact TCR constant sequence were kept, trimmed to 150 nt, and grouped by their 12-nt molecular barcodes. Reads within each barcode group were sub-clustered using a 15% Levenshtein threshold, and quality-weighted consensus sequences were constructed for each RNA molecule. Non-functional sequences were removed, as were lower-count sequences one edit away from another. On the basis of fitting two negative binomial distributions, barcode sub-clusters with fewer than 20% of the maximum read count were discarded. Using fastp trimming at Q25 and MiXCR clonotype assembly, TCRdb reanalyzed the public sequencing data and kept in-frame beta chains. A single entry per CDR3 protein holds the most common genes and DNA from its merged rows. These V and J calls are TCRdb output, not the study's own analysis. Recorded for this sample are roughly 300,000 distinct CDR3 sequences; roughly 23% of them occurred a single time. The ten largest clones add up to 0.74% of the sample.

The source is a human donor in good health. Some libraries in this study had Jurkat cell RNA spiked in. The chain couples TRBV19 to TRBJ2-3; TRBD1 aligns with 7 central bases. Sequences were obtained from naive CD8+ T cells from blood, with Jurkat cell RNA spiked in. In light of the paper, this sample's cell subset or site label describes: FACS-sorted CD8+CD4-CCR7+CD45RA+ naive T cells. Here is the DNA: TGTGCCAGTAGTCTGACAGGGTCCTTCACAGATACGCAGTATTTT. It is translated as CASSLTGSFTDTQYF.